A selection of T cell receptor beta chains follows, all from one sample in a study. TCRdb reprocessed the RT-PCR reads via MiXCR and lists one record per CDR3 protein. In the table there are approximately 720,000 distinct CDR3 sequences, 13% to 15% of which are singletons. Sequenced input: memory CD4+ T cells from blood. The source is a female donor in good health, serving as a healthy control. CDR3s include the opening cysteine and the closing phenylalanine or tryptophan. The D gene is left open where the match is weak. Only part of the rows carry a size: once, few, many, or a class if the clone is expanded.

cdr3_nt: TGTGCCACCAGTGATTCGCGAGGAGGGGACAGGGGGCAATTTCTTAGCAATCAGCCCCAGCATTTT
cdr3_aa: CATSDSRGGDRGQFLSNQPQHF
cdr3_length: 22
j_call: TRBJ1-5
d_call: TRBD1
clone_size: few
v_call: TRBV24-1

cdr3_nt: TGTGCCAGCAGCCCCCAGGGCTCGTTCTCCTACGAGCAGTACTTC
cdr3_aa: CASSPQGSFSYEQYF
cdr3_length: 15
j_call: TRBJ2-7
d_call: -
clone_size: -
v_call: TRBV7-8

cdr3_nt: TGTGCCAGCAGCCAAAACAGGGAAAGTTACGGCTACACCTTC
cdr3_aa: CASSQNRESYGYTF
cdr3_length: 14
j_call: TRBJ1-2
d_call: -
clone_size: once
v_call: TRBV3-1

cdr3_nt: TGCGCCAGCAGCCCTGAGAGTTACACCGGGGAGCTGTTTTTT
cdr3_aa: CASSPESYTGELFF
cdr3_length: 14
j_call: TRBJ2-2
d_call: -
clone_size: few
v_call: TRBV5-1

cdr3_nt: TGTGCCAGCAGTCCGGGACAGGGGAACCTTTACTCTGGGGCCAACGTCCTGACTTTC
cdr3_aa: CASSPGQGNLYSGANVLTF
cdr3_length: 19
j_call: TRBJ2-6
d_call: TRBD1
clone_size: -
v_call: TRBV7-9

cdr3_nt: TGCGCCAGCAGCTTGAACGGGAGAAGTGGCGGCTATGGCTACACCTTC
cdr3_aa: CASSLNGRSGGYGYTF
cdr3_length: 16
j_call: TRBJ1-2
d_call: -
clone_size: few
v_call: TRBV5-1

cdr3_nt: TGTGCCAGCAGCCGAAGTAGCGTAGAATCCTACGAGCAGTACTTC
cdr3_aa: CASSRSSVESYEQYF
cdr3_length: 15
j_call: TRBJ2-7
d_call: -
clone_size: many
v_call: TRBV3-1

cdr3_nt: TGTGCCAGCCTAAGCGGGAGCAATACAGATACGCAGTATTTT
cdr3_aa: CASLSGSNTDTQYF
cdr3_length: 14
j_call: TRBJ2-3
d_call: TRBD2
clone_size: few
v_call: TRBV6-2/TRBV6-3

cdr3_nt: TGCAGCATCAGACAGGGGGCATCGGCTGAAGCTTTCTTT
cdr3_aa: CSIRQGASAEAFF
cdr3_length: 13
j_call: TRBJ1-1
d_call: TRBD1
clone_size: -
v_call: TRBV29-1

cdr3_nt: TGTGCCAGCAGCCAAGGGACTAGCGGGAGGGGCGAGACCCAGTACTTC
cdr3_aa: CASSQGTSGRGETQYF
cdr3_length: 16
j_call: TRBJ2-5
d_call: TRBD2
clone_size: -
v_call: TRBV4-2

cdr3_nt: TGTGCCAGCAGCCCCGGGACTAGCGGGACCCGGCAAGAGACCCAGTACTTC
cdr3_aa: CASSPGTSGTRQETQYF
cdr3_length: 17
j_call: TRBJ2-5
d_call: TRBD2
clone_size: many
v_call: TRBV7-9

cdr3_nt: TGTGCCAGCAGTCGAAACAGTGTCAATTCTGCTACGCAGTATTTT
cdr3_aa: CASSRNSVNSATQYF
cdr3_length: 15
j_call: TRBJ2-3
d_call: -
clone_size: many
v_call: TRBV27

cdr3_nt: TGTGCCTGGACGCAGGGGGCTGATCAGCCCCAGCATTTT
cdr3_aa: CAWTQGADQPQHF
cdr3_length: 13
j_call: TRBJ1-5
d_call: TRBD1
clone_size: -
v_call: TRBV30

cdr3_nt: TGTGCCAGCAGGCCTACAAGCCATAACGAAGCTTTCTTT
cdr3_aa: CASRPTSHNEAFF
cdr3_length: 13
j_call: TRBJ1-1
d_call: -
clone_size: many
v_call: TRBV27

cdr3_nt: TGTGCCAGCAGCCCAACTAGCGGGAATTACAATGAGCAGTTCTTC
cdr3_aa: CASSPTSGNYNEQFF
cdr3_length: 15
j_call: TRBJ2-1
d_call: TRBD2
clone_size: few
v_call: TRBV11-2

cdr3_nt: TGTGCCAGCAGCCCCGGAGGGGGGGACGGAGACAATGAGCAGTTCTTC
cdr3_aa: CASSPGGGDGDNEQFF
cdr3_length: 16
j_call: TRBJ2-1
d_call: -
clone_size: many
v_call: TRBV9

cdr3_nt: TGCGCCAGCATGACCGGGACGAGTACCTACGAGCAGTACTTC
cdr3_aa: CASMTGTSTYEQYF
cdr3_length: 14
j_call: TRBJ2-7
d_call: -
clone_size: -
v_call: TRBV5-1

cdr3_nt: TGTGCCAGTAGTATAGGAAACAGTCTCCAAGAGACCCAGTACTTC
cdr3_aa: CASSIGNSLQETQYF
cdr3_length: 15
j_call: TRBJ2-5
d_call: -
clone_size: -
v_call: TRBV19

cdr3_nt: TGTGCCAGCAGGACGGGAGGGGTCCAGACAGATACGCAGTATTTT
cdr3_aa: CASRTGGVQTDTQYF
cdr3_length: 15
j_call: TRBJ2-3
d_call: TRBD2
clone_size: -
v_call: TRBV6-2/TRBV6-3

cdr3_nt: TGCAGTGCTGCAGGAAGCGGCCTAACCTACGAGCAGTACTTC
cdr3_aa: CSAAGSGLTYEQYF
cdr3_length: 14
j_call: TRBJ2-7
d_call: -
clone_size: many
v_call: TRBV20-1

cdr3_nt: TGTGCCTGGAGTCCCGGTTCAGATACGCAGTATTTT
cdr3_aa: CAWSPGSDTQYF
cdr3_length: 12
j_call: TRBJ2-3
d_call: -
clone_size: -
v_call: TRBV30

cdr3_nt: TGCGCCAGCAGCTCCGGGACAGACACCTACGAGCAGTACTTC
cdr3_aa: CASSSGTDTYEQYF
cdr3_length: 14
j_call: TRBJ2-7
d_call: TRBD1
clone_size: -
v_call: TRBV5-1

cdr3_nt: TGTGCCAGCAGAATTGGACAGGGGTTCTACGAGCAGTACTTC
cdr3_aa: CASRIGQGFYEQYF
cdr3_length: 14
j_call: TRBJ2-7
d_call: TRBD1
clone_size: many
v_call: TRBV6-5

cdr3_nt: TGTGCCAGCAGCCGAGACTCCTATGGGTCACCCCTCCACTTT
cdr3_aa: CASSRDSYGSPLHF
cdr3_length: 14
j_call: TRBJ1-6
d_call: -
clone_size: many
v_call: TRBV7-6

cdr3_nt: TGCAGTGCTAGAGACCAATACCGGGACAGGGGGATTAATGAAAAACTGTTTTTT
cdr3_aa: CSARDQYRDRGINEKLFF
cdr3_length: 18
j_call: TRBJ1-4
d_call: TRBD1
clone_size: -
v_call: TRBV20-1

cdr3_nt: TGTGCCAGCAGACGGACAGGGTGGGAGCAGTACTTC
cdr3_aa: CASRRTGWEQYF
cdr3_length: 12
j_call: TRBJ2-7
d_call: TRBD1
clone_size: -
v_call: TRBV28

cdr3_nt: TGTGCCAGCAGCCCCGGGACGGCCAAGGAAGATACGCAGTATTTT
cdr3_aa: CASSPGTAKEDTQYF
cdr3_length: 15
j_call: TRBJ2-3
d_call: -
clone_size: few
v_call: TRBV3-1

cdr3_nt: TGCGCCAGCAGCCCAACTCCCGGGACAGTCATGAACACTGAAGCTTTCTTT
cdr3_aa: CASSPTPGTVMNTEAFF
cdr3_length: 17
j_call: TRBJ1-1
d_call: TRBD1
clone_size: few
v_call: TRBV5-1

cdr3_nt: TGTGCCAGCAGTCTATCAGGGTATGAGACCCAGTACTTC
cdr3_aa: CASSLSGYETQYF
cdr3_length: 13
j_call: TRBJ2-5
d_call: -
clone_size: many
v_call: TRBV9

cdr3_nt: TGTGCCAGCAGTTACTGGCCCGGGACTACGACCGGGGAGCTGTTTTTT
cdr3_aa: CASSYWPGTTTGELFF
cdr3_length: 16
j_call: TRBJ2-2
d_call: TRBD2
clone_size: few
v_call: TRBV6-2/TRBV6-3

cdr3_nt: TGTGCCAGCAGTGCCTCATCCCTGGGACATCGAGAGACCCAGTACTTC
cdr3_aa: CASSASSLGHRETQYF
cdr3_length: 16
j_call: TRBJ2-5
d_call: -
clone_size: many
v_call: TRBV6-1

cdr3_nt: TGTGCTAGCAGCTTAAGACTAGCGGGAGCTGAGCAGTTCTTC
cdr3_aa: CASSLRLAGAEQFF
cdr3_length: 14
j_call: TRBJ2-1
d_call: TRBD2
clone_size: few
v_call: TRBV7-7

cdr3_nt: TGCGCCAGCAGCCAGAACGGGATCCAAGAGACCCAGTACTTC
cdr3_aa: CASSQNGIQETQYF
cdr3_length: 14
j_call: TRBJ2-5
d_call: -
clone_size: many
v_call: TRBV4-1

cdr3_nt: TGTGCCAGCAGCTTAGGAATTCCGGGGTCCTCACCCCTCCACTTT
cdr3_aa: CASSLGIPGSSPLHF
cdr3_length: 15
j_call: TRBJ1-6
d_call: -
clone_size: -
v_call: TRBV7-2